The 9 T cell receptor beta chains below all came from one sample that was sequenced in a study of blood T cells in healthy people across ages. PCR was performed a second time for about 6 to 11 cycles using a sample-barcoded 5' primer and a J-beta primer mix. Each CDR3 protein is one row after TCRdb ran MiXCR on the 5' RACE reads. The sample has roughly 1.5 million distinct CDR3 sequences, approximately 43% seen once. Sequencing was performed on blood. These TCRs come from a woman aged 18-35 years in good health.

This clonotype was found a few times. The genes are TRBV6-2 or TRBV6-3 and TRBJ1-1; D possibly corresponds to TRBD1 (5 bases). V was shortened by 2 bases and J by 7 bases, with 8 bases between the two germline ends. From germline, CDR1 is MNHEY and CDR2 SVGEGT. The CDR3 covers 12 residues. The CDR3 loop is CASSYRDGEAFF. CDR3 sequence (DNA): TGTGCCAGCAGTTACCGGGACGGTGAAGCTTTCTTT.

This clonotype has a single count. The gene calls are TRBV20-1 and TRBJ2-2; no clear D. Trimming took 3 bases from V and 2 from J, leaving 7 bases between them. The CDR3 is 13 residues long. Germline CDR1 DFQATT, CDR2 SNEGSKA (reference sequence). CDR3: CSASGLNTGELFF. CDR3 DNA: TGCAGTGCTAGCGGGCTAAACACCGGGGAGCTGTTTTTT.

The rearrangement links TRBV7-2 to TRBJ2-1; 9 bases match TRBD2. This CDR3 is 16 amino acids long. CDR1 and CDR2 from the germline V gene are SGHTA and FQGNSA. V dropped 5 bases and J dropped 4; count of bases not matched to a gene: 9. The CDR3 loop is CASSKGALAGYNEQFF. CDR3 bases: TGTGCCAGCAGCAAAGGGGCCCTAGCGGGGTACAATGAGCAGTTCTTC.

This clonotype showed up just a few times. The CDR3 sequence is CASSLEATGWYEQYF. For the CDR3, the DNA is TGTGCCAGCAGCTTAGAGGCGACGGGTTGGTACGAGCAGTACTTC. J is TRBJ2-7 and V is TRBV7-2; D unresolved. The CDR3 extends over 15 amino acids. Germline CDR1 SGHTA, CDR2 FQGNSA. V was shortened by 1 base and J by 4 bases, with 14 bases between the two germline ends.

Notes on this clonotype: This clone may be a read error of a much larger clone one base away. V is TRBV15 and J is TRBJ2-3; D not resolved. Trimming shortened V by 3 bases and J by 0 bases, and 10 bases separated the two germline ends. The CDR3 extends over 15 amino acids. The germline V gene has CDR1 LNHNV and CDR2 YYDKDF (reference sequence). The DNA for the CDR3 is TGTGCCACCAGCAGCAACCGTCTAAGCACAGATACGCAGTATTTT. Translated: CATSSNRLSTDTQYF.

The chain recombines TRBV6-5 with TRBJ2-2, with a tentative D call TRBD2 (6 bases). This CDR3 has 16 residues. V lost 2 bases and J 0 bases, leaving 10 bases between the germline ends. Germline V CDR1 and CDR2: MNHEY, SVGAGI. As DNA, the CDR3 is TGTGCCAGCAGTTACGGGGGGACGGCGAACACCGGGGAGCTGTTTTTT. It is translated as CASSYGGTANTGELFF.

This clonotype was recorded many times. The chain uses TRBV4-1 and TRBJ2-7; tentatively, D is TRBD1 or TRBD2 (5 bases each). Germline CDR1 MGHRA, CDR2 YSYEKL. The length of the CDR3 is 15 residues. V lost 1 base and J 4 bases, leaving 14 bases between the germline ends. The CDR3 DNA sequence: TGCGCCAGCAGCCAAGGTTCAGGGAGACATTACGAGCAGTACTTC. Translated, it gives CASSQGSGRHYEQYF.

V and J are TRBV15 and TRBJ2-3, with D possibly matching TRBD2 (5 bases). The ends were cut back, 0 bases at V and 2 bases at J, with 12 bases in the middle. The CDR3 extends over 16 amino acids. CDR1 LNHNV and CDR2 YYDKDF come from the germline V gene (reference sequence). CDR3 loop: CATSRDSWEITDTQYF. The CDR3 DNA sequence: TGTGCCACCAGCAGAGATTCGTGGGAGATCACAGATACGCAGTATTTT.

The chain joins TRBV29-1 to TRBJ2-1; no definite D call. CDR1 is SQVTM, CDR2 ANQGSEA, per germline. Trimming cost V 7 bases and J 2 bases, with 12 bases left between them. The CDR3 totals 13 residues. As DNA, the CDR3 is TGCAGCGCACACACAGCAACCTACAATGAGCAGTTCTTC. This translates into CSAHTATYNEQFF.